This is a list of T cell receptor beta chains from one sample in a study of early T cells in non-severe SARS-CoV-2 infection. In TCRdb, the 5' RACE reads were re-called with MiXCR into one record per CDR3 protein. The sample lists tens of thousands of distinct CDR3 sequences, approximately 7.1% occurring once. The sequenced sample consisted of whole blood. The receptor source for this set is an adult who was a healthcare worker with PCR-confirmed SARS-CoV-2 infection or an uninfected control (not recorded which). Each CDR3 is given with its conserved first and last residue. The D gene is left open where the match is weak. A clone size is listed for some rows: how often the clone was seen (once, few, many), or a class if it is expanded.

j_call	d_call	v_call	clone_size	cdr3_length	cdr3_aa	cdr3_nt
TRBJ2-3	.	TRBV6-2/TRBV6-3	.	15	CASRRRDSYTDTQYF	TGTGCCAGCAGACGCCGGGACTCCTACACAGATACGCAGTATTTT
TRBJ2-3	.	TRBV18	.	14	CASSPGAETDTQYF	TGTGCCAGCTCACCGGGGGCGGAGACAGATACGCAGTATTTT
TRBJ1-3	TRBD1	TRBV2	many	16	CASSGKTGNYGNTIYF	TGTGCCAGCAGTGGGAAGACAGGGAATTACGGAAACACCATATATTTT
TRBJ1-1	TRBD1	TRBV10-2	.	12	CATTTGDTEAFF	TGCGCCACCACGACAGGGGACACTGAAGCTTTCTTT
TRBJ2-6	.	TRBV30	many	15	CAWSVGTSGANVLTF	TGTGCCTGGAGTGTGGGGACCTCTGGGGCCAACGTCCTGACTTTC
TRBJ2-3	TRBD2	TRBV18	.	16	CASSPGTSGVTDTQYF	TGTGCCAGCTCACCGGGGACTAGCGGGGTAACAGATACGCAGTATTTT
TRBJ2-7	TRBD1	TRBV27	many	15	CASSSGQRAVYEQYF	TGTGCCAGCAGTTCGGGACAGAGAGCCGTATACGAGCAGTACTTC
TRBJ2-7	.	TRBV18	many	12	CASSMTQYEQYF	TGTGCCAGCTCAATGACCCAATACGAGCAGTACTTC
TRBJ1-3	.	TRBV21-1	few	15	CASSNPDRSGNTIYF	TGTGCCAGCAGCAACCCCGACCGCTCTGGAAACACCATATATTTT
TRBJ1-5	TRBD1	TRBV20-1	many	15	CSVGQGAMGNQPQHF	TGCAGCGTGGGGCAGGGGGCTATGGGCAATCAGCCCCAGCATTTT
TRBJ1-2	TRBD1	TRBV7-9	few	15	CASSFSARQGEGYTF	TGTGCCAGCAGCTTCTCCGCTCGACAGGGGGAAGGCTACACCTTC
TRBJ1-2	.	TRBV5-1	few	15	CASSQAGATNYGYTF	TGCGCCAGCAGCCAAGCAGGGGCCACTAACTATGGCTACACCTTC
TRBJ2-1	TRBD2	TRBV3-1	.	15	CASSPSVAGRNEQFF	TGTGCCAGCAGCCCATCCGTAGCGGGGCGTAATGAGCAGTTCTTC
TRBJ2-7	.	TRBV20-1	few	13	CSASTGTPYEQYF	TGCAGTGCTAGTACCGGGACACCCTACGAGCAGTACTTC
TRBJ2-2	.	TRBV7-9	.	15	CASSYDSWGTGELFF	TGTGCCAGCAGCTATGACTCCTGGGGCACCGGGGAGCTGTTTTTT
TRBJ2-3	TRBD2	TRBV7-9	few	17	CASTERSRGDPTDTQYF	TGTGCCAGCACCGAGAGGAGCCGGGGGGACCCCACAGATACGCAGTATTTT
TRBJ1-1	.	TRBV5-5	many	16	CASSLAGGTFSLEAFF	TGTGCCAGCAGCTTGGCTGGGGGGACCTTCTCGCTGGAAGCTTTCTTT
TRBJ2-3	.	TRBV3-1	few	14	CASSLQSSADTQYF	TGTGCCAGCAGTCTGCAGTCTAGCGCAGATACGCAGTATTTT
TRBJ2-6	.	TRBV6-2/TRBV6-3	many	17	CASNLRRTLSGANVLTF	TGTGCCAGCAACCTCAGGCGCACCCTCTCTGGGGCCAACGTCCTGACTTTC
TRBJ1-2	.	TRBV7-8	many	14	CASSPVGANYGYTF	TGTGCCAGCAGCCCCGTCGGCGCTAACTATGGCTACACCTTC
TRBJ1-2	.	TRBV3-2	.	16	CASSQAVGTGGEGYTF	TGTGCCAGCAGCCAAGCCGTTGGGACAGGGGGCGAGGGCTACACCTTC
TRBJ2-7	.	TRBV14	many	13	CASSRVKGYEQYF	TGTGCCAGCAGCCGAGTTAAGGGGTACGAGCAGTACTTC
TRBJ2-7	.	TRBV4-3	.	15	CASSQGYTGGDEQYF	TGCGCCAGCAGCCAAGGGTATACAGGAGGTGACGAGCAGTACTTC
TRBJ1-1	.	TRBV12-3/TRBV12-4	.	15	CASSSEVGVGAEAFF	TGTGCCAGCAGTTCCGAGGTAGGGGTTGGGGCTGAAGCTTTCTTT
TRBJ2-1	.	TRBV7-9	few	15	CASSPPGSSYNEQFF	TGTGCCAGCAGCCCCCCGGGGAGCTCCTACAATGAGCAGTTCTTC
TRBJ2-7	.	TRBV3-1	.	16	CASSQATGTRGHEQYF	TGTGCCAGCAGCCAGGCCACCGGGACACGGGGGCACGAGCAGTACTTC
TRBJ2-6	.	TRBV11-2	many	15	CASSLEDSGANVLTF	TGTGCCAGCAGCTTAGAGGACTCTGGGGCCAACGTCCTGACTTTC
TRBJ2-3	.	TRBV30	many	14	CAWSVRSWSDTQYF	TGTGCCTGGAGTGTACGGTCGTGGTCCGATACGCAGTATTTT
TRBJ2-2	.	TRBV14	.	12	CASERSTGELFF	TGTGCCAGCGAGAGATCCACCGGGGAGCTGTTTTTT
TRBJ2-2	.	TRBV7-6	few	18	CASTKLPSGLTNTGELFF	TGTGCCAGCACCAAGCTTCCGTCAGGACTAACGAACACCGGGGAGCTGTTTTTT
TRBJ2-1	.	TRBV5-1	.	15	CASSLAALPYNEQFF	TGCGCCAGCAGCTTGGCCGCCCTTCCTTACAATGAGCAGTTCTTC
TRBJ2-1	.	TRBV2	many	13	CASSVEIRNEQFF	TGTGCCAGCAGTGTCGAAATACGGAATGAGCAGTTCTTC
TRBJ2-3	TRBD2	TRBV4-1	few	18	CASSRTLGLAAPTDTQYF	TGCGCCAGCAGCCGAACATTGGGACTAGCGGCTCCCACAGATACGCAGTATTTT
TRBJ1-1	.	TRBV20-1	few	15	CSARDGGSMNTEAFF	TGCAGTGCTAGAGATGGCGGGTCTATGAACACTGAAGCTTTCTTT
TRBJ1-4	.	TRBV27	many	15	CASNISGGRGEKLFF	TGTGCCAGCAACATAAGTGGGGGGCGCGGTGAAAAACTGTTTTTT
TRBJ1-1	.	TRBV6-1	.	12	CASSEARPEAFF	TGTGCCAGCAGTGAAGCGCGGCCTGAAGCTTTCTTT
TRBJ2-3	.	TRBV9	many	14	CASSVVEYTDTQYF	TGTGCCAGCAGCGTAGTTGAGTACACAGATACGCAGTATTTT
TRBJ2-5	TRBD2	TRBV5-1	many	13	CASKLAGGETQYF	TGCGCCAGCAAACTAGCGGGGGGAGAGACCCAGTACTTC
TRBJ2-3	TRBD2	TRBV11-1	.	17	CAKRTSGDQPHTDTQYF	TGTGCTAAACGGACTAGCGGGGACCAACCCCACACAGATACGCAGTATTTT
TRBJ2-1	.	TRBV15	.	17	CVTSRDAGQGGDNEQFF	TGTGTCACCAGCAGAGATGCTGGACAGGGAGGGGACAATGAGCAGTTCTTC
TRBJ1-1	.	TRBV7-9	.	14	CASSLAPGWAEAFF	TGTGCCAGCAGCTTAGCGCCTGGATGGGCTGAAGCTTTCTTT
TRBJ1-5	TRBD1	TRBV6-2/TRBV6-3	few	23	CASKERTGRGRGPKLRSDQPQHF	TGTGCCAGCAAGGAGCGAACCGGCCGTGGCAGGGGGCCTAAATTACGTAGCGATCAGCCCCAGCATTTT
TRBJ1-2	TRBD1	TRBV29-1	.	11	CSGRTGDGYTF	TGCAGCGGCCGGACAGGCGATGGCTACACCTTC
TRBJ2-5	.	TRBV10-1	.	13	CASDRETQETQYF	TGCGCCAGCGATAGGGAGACCCAAGAGACCCAGTACTTC
TRBJ1-5	.	TRBV19	few	17	CASSPGMAGQGNQPQHF	TGTGCCAGTAGCCCGGGTATGGCGGGCCAGGGCAATCAGCCCCAGCATTTT
TRBJ1-4	.	TRBV7-9	.	22	CASSFTPKRLGLALATNEKLFF	TGTGCCAGCAGCTTTACACCGAAACGACTCGGGTTGGCTCTTGCAACTAATGAAAAACTGTTTTTT